This TCR beta chain was profiled in a study of shared clonotypes between healthy human individuals. About the research overall: Participating donors consisted of two women and a few men aged 18 to 49.

Findings of the study overall: Approximately 4.9% of naive CD4 clonotypes were shared across a few donors. Sorted-subset samples were not fully sequenced, rarefaction indicated.

150 to 250 ng DNA, 30,000 or so T cell genomes, went into each sorted-subset replicate PCR. Here immunoSEQ multiplex PCR was the method, and the copy in TCRdb shows in-frame clones only, minus some. The sample yields 2.5 million or so clones, approximately 90% seen once. Germline V gene data show CDR1 as MDHEN and CDR2 as SYDVKM. The CDR3 spans 15 residues. V lost 6 bases, J lost 1 base, and 15 bases lay in between. With regard to this clone: Its antigen is unidentified.

The TCR sequence derives from a man aged 18-30 years in good health. The sample consisted of naive CD4+ T cells sorted from blood. Documented subset: CD45RA+ positively selected. The V gene is TRBV28, the J gene TRBJ1-2; D is unresolved. The CDR3 region has the DNA TGTGCCAGCAGCTCACCCCGAACGGATAACTATGGCTACACCTTC. Encoded protein: CASSSPRTDNYGYTF.